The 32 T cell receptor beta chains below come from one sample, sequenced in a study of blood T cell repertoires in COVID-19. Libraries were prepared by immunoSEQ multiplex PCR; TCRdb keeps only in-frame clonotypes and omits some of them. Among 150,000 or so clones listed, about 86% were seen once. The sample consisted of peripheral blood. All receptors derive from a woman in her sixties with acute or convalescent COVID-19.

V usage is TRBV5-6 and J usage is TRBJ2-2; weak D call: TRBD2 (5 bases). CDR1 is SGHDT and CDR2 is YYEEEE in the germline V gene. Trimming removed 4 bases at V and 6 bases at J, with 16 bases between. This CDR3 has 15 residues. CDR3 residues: CASSPLKPEAGELFF. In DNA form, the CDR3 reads TGTGCCAGCAGCCCCCTAAAACCGGAGGCCGGGGAGCTGTTTTTT.

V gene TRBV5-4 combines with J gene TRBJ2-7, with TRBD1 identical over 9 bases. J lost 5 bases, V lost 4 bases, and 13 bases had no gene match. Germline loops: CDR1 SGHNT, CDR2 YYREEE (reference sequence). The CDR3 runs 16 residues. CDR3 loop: CASSKTPTGQGHEQYF. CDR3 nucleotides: TGTGCCAGCAGCAAGACGCCAACGGGACAGGGACACGAGCAGTACTTC.

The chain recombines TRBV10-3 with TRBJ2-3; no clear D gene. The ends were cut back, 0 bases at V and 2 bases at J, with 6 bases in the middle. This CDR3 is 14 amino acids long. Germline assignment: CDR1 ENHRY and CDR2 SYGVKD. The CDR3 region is CAISESLVTDTQYF. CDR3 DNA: TGTGCCATCAGTGAGTCGCTAGTCACAGATACGCAGTATTTT.

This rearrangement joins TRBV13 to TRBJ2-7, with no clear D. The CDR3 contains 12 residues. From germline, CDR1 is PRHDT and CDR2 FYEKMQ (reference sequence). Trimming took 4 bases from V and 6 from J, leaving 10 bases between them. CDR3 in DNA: TGTGCCAGCAGCTACCAAACTGGCGAGCAGTACTTC. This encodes CASSYQTGEQYF.

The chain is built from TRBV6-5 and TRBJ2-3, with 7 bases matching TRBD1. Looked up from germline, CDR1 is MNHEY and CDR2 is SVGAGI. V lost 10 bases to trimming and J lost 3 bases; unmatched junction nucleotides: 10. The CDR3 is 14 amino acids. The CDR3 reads CAMKTGFGTDTQYF. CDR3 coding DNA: TGTGCCATGAAGACAGGGTTCGGGACAGATACGCAGTATTTT.

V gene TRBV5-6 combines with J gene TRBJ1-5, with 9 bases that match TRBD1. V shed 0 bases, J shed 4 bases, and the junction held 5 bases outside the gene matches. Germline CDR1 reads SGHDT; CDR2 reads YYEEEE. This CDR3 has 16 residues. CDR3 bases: TGTGCCAGCAGCTTGGGGGCCGGGACAGGGAATCAGCCCCAGCATTTT. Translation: CASSLGAGTGNQPQHF.

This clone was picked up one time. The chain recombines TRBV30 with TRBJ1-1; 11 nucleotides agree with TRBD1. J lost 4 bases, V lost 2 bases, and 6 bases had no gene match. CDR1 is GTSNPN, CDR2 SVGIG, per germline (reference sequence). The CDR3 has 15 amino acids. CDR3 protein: CAWSSPGQGATEAFF. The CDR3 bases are TGTGCCTGGAGTTCACCCGGACAGGGGGCCACTGAAGCTTTCTTT.

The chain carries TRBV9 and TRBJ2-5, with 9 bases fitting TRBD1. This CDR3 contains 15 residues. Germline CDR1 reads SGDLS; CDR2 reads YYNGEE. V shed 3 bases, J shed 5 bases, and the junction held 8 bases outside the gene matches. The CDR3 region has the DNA TGTGCCAGCAGCGCGAGCGGGACAGGGAGGGAGACCCAGTACTTC. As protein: CASSASGTGRETQYF.

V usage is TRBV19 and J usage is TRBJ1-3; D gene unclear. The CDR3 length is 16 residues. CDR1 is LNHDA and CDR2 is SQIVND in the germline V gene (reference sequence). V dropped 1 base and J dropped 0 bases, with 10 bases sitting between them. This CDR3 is CASSIGALFSGNTIYF. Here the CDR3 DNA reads TGTGCCAGTAGTATAGGGGCCTTATTCTCTGGAAACACCATATATTTT.

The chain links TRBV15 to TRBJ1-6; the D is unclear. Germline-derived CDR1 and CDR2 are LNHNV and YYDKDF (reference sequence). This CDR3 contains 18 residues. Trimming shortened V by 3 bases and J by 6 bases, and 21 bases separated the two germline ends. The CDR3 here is CATSSGSSGGPRNSPLHF. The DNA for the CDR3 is TGTGCCACCAGCAGTGGGTCCAGTGGCGGGCCCCGTAATTCACCCCTCCACTTT.

CDR3 loop: CAWRTRGGTDTQYF. In DNA, the CDR3 is TGTGCCTGGAGAACACGGGGGGGCACAGATACGCAGTATTTT. The J gene is TRBJ2-3, the V gene TRBV30, with 7 nucleotides matching TRBD2. Germline CDR1 and CDR2: GTSNPN and SVGIG (reference sequence). The J segment lost 1 base and the V segment lost 3 bases, leaving 4 bases of the junction unmatched. This CDR3 region has 14 residues.

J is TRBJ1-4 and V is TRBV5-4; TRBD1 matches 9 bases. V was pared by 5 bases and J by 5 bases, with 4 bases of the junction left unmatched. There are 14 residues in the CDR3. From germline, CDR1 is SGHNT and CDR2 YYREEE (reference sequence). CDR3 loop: CASSSGTGNEKLFF. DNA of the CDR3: TGTGCCAGCAGTTCCGGGACAGGGAATGAAAAACTGTTTTTT.

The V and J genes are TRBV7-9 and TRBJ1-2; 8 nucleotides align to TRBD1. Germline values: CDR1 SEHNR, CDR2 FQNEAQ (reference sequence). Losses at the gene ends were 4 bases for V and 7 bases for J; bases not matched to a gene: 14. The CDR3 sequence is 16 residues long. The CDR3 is CASSSGQGDDFGGYTF. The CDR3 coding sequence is TGTGCCAGCAGCTCCGGACAGGGTGACGATTTCGGTGGCTACACCTTC.

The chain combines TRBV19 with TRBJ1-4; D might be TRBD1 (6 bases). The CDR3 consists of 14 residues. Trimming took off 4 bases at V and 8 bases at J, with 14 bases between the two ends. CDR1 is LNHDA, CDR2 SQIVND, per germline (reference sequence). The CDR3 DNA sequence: TGTGCCAGTAGTACCGGGACACTAGGGGAAAAACTGTTTTTT. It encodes CASSTGTLGEKLFF.

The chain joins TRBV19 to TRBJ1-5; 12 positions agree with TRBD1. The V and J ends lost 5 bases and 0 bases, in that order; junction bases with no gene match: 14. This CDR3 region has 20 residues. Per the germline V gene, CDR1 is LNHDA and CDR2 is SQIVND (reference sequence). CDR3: CASSPGTGGFLGYSNQPQHF. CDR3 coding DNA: TGTGCCAGTAGTCCCGGGACAGGGGGCTTTCTGGGGTATAGCAATCAGCCCCAGCATTTT.

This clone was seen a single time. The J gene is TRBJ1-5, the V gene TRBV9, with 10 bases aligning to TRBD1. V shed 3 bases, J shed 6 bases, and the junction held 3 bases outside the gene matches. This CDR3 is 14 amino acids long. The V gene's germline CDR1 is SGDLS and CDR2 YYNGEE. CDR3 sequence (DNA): TGTGCCAGCAGCGGAGGACAGGGGGGTCAGCCCCAGCATTTT. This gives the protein CASSGGQGGQPQHF.

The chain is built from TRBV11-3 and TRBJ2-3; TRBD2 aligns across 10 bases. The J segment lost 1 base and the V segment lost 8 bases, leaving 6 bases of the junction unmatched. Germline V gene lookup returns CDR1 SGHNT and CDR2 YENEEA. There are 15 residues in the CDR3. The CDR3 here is CASATSGDGTDTQYF. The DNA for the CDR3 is TGTGCCAGCGCCACTAGCGGGGATGGCACAGATACGCAGTATTTT.

The CDR3 sequence is CASSPAQGSNQPQHF. The CDR3 DNA sequence: TGTGCCAGCTCACCAGCACAGGGGAGCAATCAGCCCCAGCATTTT. The chain joins TRBV18 to TRBJ1-5; 7 nucleotides match TRBD1. The CDR3 has 15 amino acids. The germline CDR1 and CDR2 sequences are KGHSH and LQKENI. Trimming took 2 bases from V and 1 from J; bases not matched to a gene: 2.

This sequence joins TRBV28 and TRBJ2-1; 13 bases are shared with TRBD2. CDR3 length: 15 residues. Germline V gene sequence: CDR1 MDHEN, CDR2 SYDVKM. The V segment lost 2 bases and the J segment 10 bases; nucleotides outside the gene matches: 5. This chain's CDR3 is CASSLKLAGGLEQFF. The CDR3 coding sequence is TGTGCCAGCAGTTTAAAACTAGCGGGGGGGCTGGAGCAGTTCTTC. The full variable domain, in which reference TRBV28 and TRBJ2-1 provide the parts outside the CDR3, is DVKVTQSSRYLVKRTGEKVFLECVQDMDHENMFWYRQDPGLGLRLIYFSYDVKMKEKGDIPEGYSVSREKKERFSLILESASTNQTSMYLCASSLKLAGGLEQFFGPGTRLTVL.

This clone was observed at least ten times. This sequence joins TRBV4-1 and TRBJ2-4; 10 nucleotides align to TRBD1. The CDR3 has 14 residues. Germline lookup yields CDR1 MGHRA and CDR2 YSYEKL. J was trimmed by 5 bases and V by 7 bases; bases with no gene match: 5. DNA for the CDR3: TGCGCCAGCACCACGACAGGGGGCCAAAACATTCAGTACTTC. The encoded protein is CASTTTGGQNIQYF.

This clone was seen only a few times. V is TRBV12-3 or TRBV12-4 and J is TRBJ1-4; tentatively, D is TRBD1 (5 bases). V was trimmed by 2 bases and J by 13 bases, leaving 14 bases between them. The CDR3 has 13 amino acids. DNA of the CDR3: TGTGCCAGCAGTTTAAATTGGGTGGGGGGACTGTTTTTT. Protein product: CASSLNWVGGLFF.

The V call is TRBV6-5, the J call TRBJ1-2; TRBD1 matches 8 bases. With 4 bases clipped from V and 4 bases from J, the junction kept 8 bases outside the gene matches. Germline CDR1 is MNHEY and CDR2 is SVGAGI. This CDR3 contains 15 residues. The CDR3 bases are TGTGCCAGCAGTTTCGCTAAAGGACAGGGCTATGGCTACACCTTC. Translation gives CASSFAKGQGYGYTF.

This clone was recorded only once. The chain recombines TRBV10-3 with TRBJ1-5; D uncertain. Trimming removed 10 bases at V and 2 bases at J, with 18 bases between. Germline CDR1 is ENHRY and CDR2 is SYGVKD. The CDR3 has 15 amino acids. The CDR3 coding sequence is TGTGCCACCAGACTCGCGGGCTTTGGCAATCAGCCCCAGCATTTT. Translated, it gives CATRLAGFGNQPQHF.

The CDR3 reads CASSTMDRNTEAFF. CDR3 DNA: TGTGCCAGTAGTACCATGGACAGGAACACTGAAGCTTTCTTT. This chain links TRBV19 with TRBJ1-1, with TRBD1 as a possible D gene (6 bases). Germline lookup yields CDR1 LNHDA and CDR2 SQIVND (reference sequence). The CDR3 contains 14 residues. V gave up 4 bases and J gave up 1 base, with 10 bases separating them.

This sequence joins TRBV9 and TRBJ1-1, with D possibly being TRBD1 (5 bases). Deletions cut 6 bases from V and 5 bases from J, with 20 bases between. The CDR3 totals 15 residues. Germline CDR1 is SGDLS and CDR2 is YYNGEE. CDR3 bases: TGTGCCAGCAACTCCGGGACTTTATATCCGACTGAAGCTTTCTTT. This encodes CASNSGTLYPTEAFF.

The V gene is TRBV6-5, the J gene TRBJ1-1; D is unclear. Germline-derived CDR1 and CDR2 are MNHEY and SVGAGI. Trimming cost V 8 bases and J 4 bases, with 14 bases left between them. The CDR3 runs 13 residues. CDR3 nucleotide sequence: TGTGCCAGCTTTTTAGAGGTGGGCACTGAAGCTTTCTTT. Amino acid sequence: CASFLEVGTEAFF.

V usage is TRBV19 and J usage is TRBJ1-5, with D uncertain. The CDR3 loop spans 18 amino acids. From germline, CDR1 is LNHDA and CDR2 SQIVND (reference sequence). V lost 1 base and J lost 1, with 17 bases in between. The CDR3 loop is CASSIVEGRGSSNQPQHF. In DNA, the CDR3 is TGTGCCAGTAGTATAGTAGAGGGCAGAGGTAGCAGCAATCAGCCCCAGCATTTT.

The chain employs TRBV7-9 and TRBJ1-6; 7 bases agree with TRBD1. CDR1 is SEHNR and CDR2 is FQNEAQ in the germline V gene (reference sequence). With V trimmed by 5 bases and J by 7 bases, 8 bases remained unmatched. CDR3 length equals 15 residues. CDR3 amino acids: CASSTRQGANSPLHF. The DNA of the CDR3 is TGTGCCAGCAGCACCCGACAGGGAGCGAATTCACCCCTCCACTTT.

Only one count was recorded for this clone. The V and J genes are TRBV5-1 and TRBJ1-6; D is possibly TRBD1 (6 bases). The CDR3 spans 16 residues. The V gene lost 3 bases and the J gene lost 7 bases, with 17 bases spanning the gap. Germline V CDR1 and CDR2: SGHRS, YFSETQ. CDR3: CASSSQYRVRNSPLHF. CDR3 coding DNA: TGCGCCAGCAGCTCGCAATACAGGGTCCGAAATTCACCCCTCCACTTT.

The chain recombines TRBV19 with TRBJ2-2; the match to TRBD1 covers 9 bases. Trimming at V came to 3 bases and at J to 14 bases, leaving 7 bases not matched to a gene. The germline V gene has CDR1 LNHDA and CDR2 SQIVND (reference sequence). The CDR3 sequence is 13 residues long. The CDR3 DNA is TGTGCCAGTAGTATTCTTGGGACAGGGTTTCTGTTTTTT. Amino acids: CASSILGTGFLFF.

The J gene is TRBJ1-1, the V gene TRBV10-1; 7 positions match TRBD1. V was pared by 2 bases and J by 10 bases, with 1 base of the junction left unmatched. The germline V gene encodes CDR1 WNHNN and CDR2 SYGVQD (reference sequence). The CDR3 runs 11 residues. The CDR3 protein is CASSEGQAAFF. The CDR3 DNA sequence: TGCGCCAGCAGTGAGGGACAGGCAGCTTTCTTT.

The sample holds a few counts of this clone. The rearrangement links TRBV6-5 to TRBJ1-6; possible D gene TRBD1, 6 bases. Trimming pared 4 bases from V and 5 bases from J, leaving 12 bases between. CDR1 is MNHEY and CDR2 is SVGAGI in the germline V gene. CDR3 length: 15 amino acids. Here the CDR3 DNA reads TGTGCCAGCAGTTCAAAGGACAGAGATAATTCACCCCTCCACTTT. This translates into CASSSKDRDNSPLHF.